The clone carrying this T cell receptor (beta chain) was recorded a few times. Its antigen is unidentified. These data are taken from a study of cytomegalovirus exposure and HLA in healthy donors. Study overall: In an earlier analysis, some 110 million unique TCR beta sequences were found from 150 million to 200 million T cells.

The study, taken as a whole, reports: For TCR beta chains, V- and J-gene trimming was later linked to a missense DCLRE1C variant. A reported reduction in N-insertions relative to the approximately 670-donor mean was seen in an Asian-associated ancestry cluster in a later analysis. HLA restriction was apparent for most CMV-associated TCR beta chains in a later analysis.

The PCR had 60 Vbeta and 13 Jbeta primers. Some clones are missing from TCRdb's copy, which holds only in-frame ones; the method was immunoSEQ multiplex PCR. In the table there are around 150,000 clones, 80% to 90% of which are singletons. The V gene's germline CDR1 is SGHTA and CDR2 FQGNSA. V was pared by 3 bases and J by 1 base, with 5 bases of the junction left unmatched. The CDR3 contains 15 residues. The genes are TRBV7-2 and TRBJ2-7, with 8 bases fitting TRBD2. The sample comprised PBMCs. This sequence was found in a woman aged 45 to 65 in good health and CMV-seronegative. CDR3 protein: CASSFSGVLSYEQYF. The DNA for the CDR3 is TGTGCCAGCAGCTTTAGCGGGGTCCTATCCTACGAGCAGTACTTC.